Sequencing of this T cell receptor beta chain was carried out in a study of cytomegalovirus exposure and HLA in healthy donors. The CDR3 has 16 amino acids. Germline trimming cut 2 bases from V and 0 bases from J; bases unmatched to any gene: 7. From germline, CDR1 is KGHSH and CDR2 LQKENI. The PCR used 60 Vbeta and 13 Jbeta primers. The protocol was immunoSEQ multiplex PCR, while the TCRdb copy is restricted to in-frame clones and leaves out a portion. The sample shows about 160,000 clones, around four fifths of them seen only once. The sequencing sample was made of PBMCs. The J gene is TRBJ2-7, the V gene TRBV18; 7 bases align to TRBD1. This TCR derives from a man aged 18 to 30 in good health and CMV-seronegative. The CDR3 reads CASSPTGVLGSYEQYF. The CDR3 DNA sequence: TGTGCCAGCTCACCAACAGGGGTCCTTGGCTCCTACGAGCAGTACTTC.